This T cell receptor beta chain derives from a study of shared clonotypes between healthy human individuals. About the research overall: The plates for each donor numbered three CD4 naive, three CD4 memory, two CD8 naive and one CD8 memory.

The protocol was immunoSEQ multiplex PCR, while the TCRdb copy is restricted to in-frame clones and leaves out a portion. Of 2 million to 2.5 million clones in the sample, 95% were seen once. V was pared by 0 bases and J by 5 bases, with 8 bases between. CDR3 length: 14 residues. Germline-derived CDR1 and CDR2 are SGHKS and YYEKEE (reference sequence). This sequence was found in a man younger than 35 in good health. Sequenced material: naive CD4+ T cells sorted from blood. As to subset: CD45RA+ positively selected. The rearrangement joins TRBV5-5 to TRBJ2-2; D not resolved. The CDR3 reads CASSLGLSTGELFF. The CDR3 DNA reads as TGTGCCAGCAGCTTGGGACTTTCAACCGGGGAGCTGTTTTTT.